The 32 T cell receptor beta chains in this list originate from one sample, sequenced in a study of CXCR3-negative and CXCR3-positive naive CD8 T cells. 5' RACE with UMI labels generated the TRB cDNA libraries. TCRdb reprocessed the 5' RACE reads and reports one entry per CDR3 protein, with no DNA. The sample has approximately 41,000 distinct CDR3 sequences. Sequencing input: memory CD8+ T cells from blood. These TCRs come from a human donor in good health. Some clones in this sample may be carry-over from other donors' samples.

V gene TRBV12-3 or TRBV12-4 combines with J gene TRBJ1-2; TCRdb's D call of TRBD1 is untestable without DNA. CDR3 length: 15 amino acids. CDR3 amino acids: CASRSWDRVTDGYTF.

V and J are TRBV20-1 and TRBJ1-1. The CDR3 has 13 amino acids. From germline, CDR1 is DFQATT and CDR2 SNEGSKA (reference sequence). The CDR3 here is CSARASRVTEAFF.

This sequence joins TRBV20-1 and TRBJ2-5. The CDR3 is 11 residues long. Germline CDR1 and CDR2: DFQATT and SNEGSKA (reference sequence). This CDR3 is CSAIQQETQYF.

The CDR3 sequence is CSVELEWNEQFF. V usage is TRBV29-1 and J usage is TRBJ2-1. CDR3 length: 12 amino acids. The germline V gene encodes CDR1 SQVTM and CDR2 ANQGSEA.

The chain combines TRBV11-2 with TRBJ2-7. CDR3 length equals 16 residues. Germline V gene data show CDR1 as SGHAT and CDR2 as FQNNGV. The CDR3 is CASSLGGQVGAYEQYF. The variable domain in full, completed from reference TRBV11-2 and TRBJ2-7, reads EAGVAQSPRYKIIEKRQSVAFWCNPISGHATLYWYQQILGQGPKLLIQFQNNGVVDDSQLPKDRFSAERLKGVDSTLKIQPAKLEDSAVYLCASSLGGQVGAYEQYFGPGTRLTVT.

The rearrangement uses TRBV10-2 and TRBJ2-5; TCRdb outputs TRBD1, but without DNA this stays unchecked. The CDR3 loop spans 14 amino acids. The germline CDR1 and CDR2 sequences are WSHSY and SAAADI. The CDR3 loop reads CASSEIGGGETQYF.

The V gene is TRBV7-8, the J gene TRBJ2-5; TCRdb returns TRBD2, unconfirmable since there is no DNA. CDR1 SGHVS and CDR2 FQNEAQ come from the germline V gene. The CDR3 is 16 amino acids. The CDR3 loop is CASSLDPRLAQETQYF.

The chain carries TRBV11-2 and TRBJ2-1. The germline V gene encodes CDR1 SGHAT and CDR2 FQNNGV. The CDR3 length is 15 residues. The CDR3 is CASSFFYGAYNEQFF.

The J gene is TRBJ1-1, the V gene TRBV6-2 or TRBV6-3; TCRdb indicates TRBD1, and absent DNA this call remains unverified. The CDR3 is 13 amino acids. Germline assignment: CDR1 MNHEY and CDR2 SVGEGT. CDR3 region: CASSLGANTEAFF.

The chain recombines TRBV28 with TRBJ2-2; the TCRdb call, TRBD1, lacks DNA for checking. The CDR3 length is 17 residues. CDR1 MDHEN and CDR2 SYDVKM come from the germline V gene. The CDR3 loop reads CASSFLVRGRVTGELFF.

The chain recombines TRBV5-8 with TRBJ2-7; TCRdb proposes TRBD1, but this gene call is untestable without DNA. Germline values: CDR1 SGHTS, CDR2 YDEGEE. This CDR3 contains 12 residues. The CDR3: CASSFIGGEQYF.

V usage is TRBV20-1 and J usage is TRBJ2-1; TCRdb calls TRBD1, which cannot be checked without DNA. Germline V gene sequence: CDR1 DFQATT, CDR2 SNEGSKA (reference sequence). The CDR3 is 15 amino acids. CDR3 in amino acids: CSARVLEGASNEQFF.

The chain combines TRBV15 with TRBJ1-3. Germline CDR1 LNHNV, CDR2 YYDKDF (reference sequence). CDR3 length: 12 residues. CDR3: CATSPSGNTIYF.

The chain uses TRBV6-6 and TRBJ2-1; TCRdb's D gene call, TRBD2, goes unchecked for lack of DNA. This CDR3 spans 15 amino acids. Germline assignment: CDR1 MNHNY and CDR2 SVGAGI (reference sequence). The CDR3: CAIQTSGGAWNEQFF.

The V call is TRBV6-5, the J call TRBJ2-7; TCRdb picks TRBD2, but there is no DNA to check that call. CDR3 length: 16 residues. From germline, CDR1 is MNHEY and CDR2 SVGAGI. The CDR3 spells CASSPTSGGALYEQYF.

This chain connects TRBV29-1 to TRBJ2-3; there is no DNA to check the TCRdb D call of TRBD1. The CDR3 spans 15 residues. CDR1 is SQVTM, CDR2 ANQGSEA, per germline. The CDR3 sequence: CSVVPGQSSTDTQYF.

The V and J genes are TRBV5-1 and TRBJ2-1. This CDR3 has 13 amino acids. Germline values: CDR1 SGHRS, CDR2 YFSETQ. CDR3 amino acids: CASSWSNYNEQFF.

The chain recombines TRBV28 with TRBJ2-5; the TCRdb D gene call, TRBD2, has no DNA to confirm it. CDR3 size: 13 residues. Per the germline V gene, CDR1 is MDHEN and CDR2 is SYDVKM. CDR3 sequence reads: CASSLRLAETQYF.

This chain links TRBV12-3 or TRBV12-4 with TRBJ2-7. CDR3 length: 14 amino acids. The CDR3 is CASSTLANTYEQYF.

The V and J genes are TRBV7-9 and TRBJ1-2; TCRdb selects TRBD1, and the lack of DNA leaves this call unchecked. This CDR3 contains 13 residues. Germline CDR1 is SEHNR and CDR2 is FQNEAQ (reference sequence). The chain's CDR3 is CASSPGTAYGYTF.

The rearrangement joins TRBV5-5 to TRBJ2-3. Germline V gives CDR1 SGHKS, CDR2 YYEKEE (reference sequence). The CDR3 consists of 15 residues. The CDR3 reads CASSNNGLAPDTQYF.

The chain employs TRBV7-2 and TRBJ2-7. Germline assignment: CDR1 SGHTA and CDR2 FQGNSA. CDR3 size: 14 residues. CDR3 region: CASRPNGVVHEQYF.

This rearrangement joins TRBV4-2 to TRBJ2-5; without DNA, the TCRdb call of TRBD2 cannot be checked. Per the germline V gene, CDR1 is LGHNA and CDR2 is YNFKEQ. This CDR3 has 15 amino acids. CDR3 protein: CASSQDSAQRGTQYF.

The J gene is TRBJ2-7, the V gene TRBV29-1; there is no DNA to check the TCRdb D call of TRBD1. CDR3 length equals 15 residues. The V gene's germline CDR1 is SQVTM and CDR2 ANQGSEA. CDR3 in amino acids: CSVFVLDRGPYEQYF.

The CDR3 reads CASSFSDGMDEQYF. The chain has TRBV7-9 and TRBJ2-7. This CDR3 comprises 14 residues. Germline CDR1 SEHNR, CDR2 FQNEAQ (reference sequence). The complete variable domain, with remaining parts taken from reference TRBV7-9 and TRBJ2-7, reads DTGVSQNPRHKITKRGQNVTFRCDPISEHNRLYWYRQTLGQGPEFLTYFQNEAQLEKSRLLSDRFSAERPKGSFSTLEIQRTEQGDSAMYLCASSFSDGMDEQYFGPGTRLTVT.

The chain's CDR3 is CASSFQLDTQYF. The chain carries TRBV28 and TRBJ2-3. CDR1 MDHEN and CDR2 SYDVKM come from the germline V gene. The CDR3 spans 12 residues.

The chain couples TRBV6-2 or TRBV6-3 to TRBJ2-5; TCRdb returns TRBD1, unconfirmable since there is no DNA. This CDR3 is 14 amino acids long. CDR1 is MNHEY and CDR2 is SVGEGT in the germline V gene. CDR3 region: CASKDRIRWETQYF.

V gene TRBV20-1 combines with J gene TRBJ1-1; the D gene TCRdb calls, TRBD1, cannot be checked with no DNA. The CDR3 runs 12 residues. Germline V lookup: CDR1 DFQATT, CDR2 SNEGSKA (reference sequence). CDR3 residues: CSAPQGNTEAFF.

The chain has TRBV6-4 and TRBJ2-3; checking the TCRdb D call of TRBD1 is not possible without DNA. The length of the CDR3 is 14 residues. The germline gives CDR1 MRHNA, CDR2 SNTAGT. The CDR3: CASSEGDSTDTQYF.

The chain employs TRBV6-4 and TRBJ2-7; TCRdb's assignment of TRBD2 cannot be checked, as there is no DNA. Germline V CDR1 and CDR2: MRHNA, SNTAGT. The length of the CDR3 is 15 residues. This CDR3 is CASSVSGGANYEQYF.

The genes are TRBV6-4 and TRBJ2-3. The CDR3 is 14 amino acids. CDR1 MRHNA and CDR2 SNTAGT come from the germline V gene. CDR3 amino acids: CASSDSGETDTQYF.

V gene TRBV19 combines with J gene TRBJ1-2; the D call of TRBD1 rests on TCRdb alone, since no DNA is present to check it. Looked up from germline, CDR1 is LNHDA and CDR2 is SQIVND (reference sequence). The CDR3 has 15 amino acids. The CDR3 sequence is CASSAPSDGNYGYTF.